These 7 T cell receptor beta chains originate from one sample sequenced in a study of cytomegalovirus exposure and HLA in healthy donors. Both 60 Vbeta primers and 13 Jbeta primers went into the PCR. The protocol was immunoSEQ multiplex PCR, while the TCRdb copy is restricted to in-frame clones and leaves out a portion. The sample spans 150,000 to 200,000 clones; the ten largest clones claim around 1.4%. Sequencing used PBMCs. The receptor source for this set is an older woman in good health and CMV-seronegative.

The V gene is TRBV5-1, the J gene TRBJ2-6; 11 nucleotides match TRBD1. The CDR3 runs to 17 residues. J was trimmed by 0 bases and V by 4 bases; bases with no gene match: 3. Germline V gene lookup returns CDR1 SGHRS and CDR2 YFSETQ. The CDR3 DNA reads TGCGCCAGCAGCCTGGGGACAGGGGGCTCTGGGGCCAACGTCCTGACTTTC. Translation: CASSLGTGGSGANVLTF.

In DNA form, the CDR3 reads TGTGCCAGCAGCTTAGGGGGCTTAAAAGGAAACACCATATATTTT. It specifies CASSLGGLKGNTIYF. The rearrangement uses TRBV7-2 and TRBJ1-3; TRBD1 might be the D (5 bases). This CDR3 spans 15 amino acids. Deletions cut 1 base from V and 4 bases from J, with 11 bases between. Germline V gene lookup returns CDR1 SGHTA and CDR2 FQGNSA.

This chain connects TRBV5-1 to TRBJ2-1, with D tentatively TRBD1 (6 bases). The ends were cut back, 6 bases at V and 2 bases at J, with 12 bases in the middle. Germline CDR1 SGHRS, CDR2 YFSETQ. This CDR3 is built from 14 residues. This CDR3 reads CASTGRGAYNEQFF. The DNA of the CDR3 is TGCGCCAGCACGGGCAGGGGTGCCTACAATGAGCAGTTCTTC.

The CDR3 nucleotides are TGCGCCAGCAGCCAAGTTTATGCGGGAGAGGAGAACATTCAGTACTTC. Its protein product is CASSQVYAGEENIQYF. The rearrangement uses TRBV4-1 and TRBJ2-4; 7 bases are a match to TRBD2. CDR3 length: 16 amino acids. V lost 1 base, J lost 7 bases, and 10 bases stayed unmatched. Germline CDR1 and CDR2: MGHRA and YSYEKL.

The rearrangement joins TRBV10-3 to TRBJ1-1, with D perhaps matching TRBD1 (5 bases). Deletions cut 2 bases from V and 0 bases from J, with 7 bases between. The CDR3 extends over 14 amino acids. CDR1 and CDR2 from the germline V gene are ENHRY and SYGVKD. CDR3 sequence reads: CAISETGMNTEAFF. In DNA, the CDR3 is TGTGCCATCAGTGAGACAGGTATGAACACTGAAGCTTTCTTT.

The chain couples TRBV7-9 to TRBJ2-3, with 9 nucleotides matching TRBD2. The CDR3 covers 17 residues. V trimming: 1 base; J trimming: 0 bases; junction bases outside the gene matches: 5. CDR1 is SEHNR, CDR2 FQNEAQ, per germline (reference sequence). The CDR3 DNA follows: TGTGCCAGCAGCTTAGAAAAGACTAGCGGCAGCACAGATACGCAGTATTTT. Protein: CASSLEKTSGSTDTQYF.

V usage is TRBV6-1 and J usage is TRBJ1-5; D uncertain. CDR3 length: 15 residues. V lost 7 bases and J 2 bases, leaving 15 bases between the germline ends. Germline V gene sequence: CDR1 MNHNS, CDR2 SASEGT. The CDR3 bases are TGTGCCAGCAATCTTGGAGGGCTTCGCAATCAGCCCCAGCATTTT. Protein product: CASNLGGLRNQPQHF.